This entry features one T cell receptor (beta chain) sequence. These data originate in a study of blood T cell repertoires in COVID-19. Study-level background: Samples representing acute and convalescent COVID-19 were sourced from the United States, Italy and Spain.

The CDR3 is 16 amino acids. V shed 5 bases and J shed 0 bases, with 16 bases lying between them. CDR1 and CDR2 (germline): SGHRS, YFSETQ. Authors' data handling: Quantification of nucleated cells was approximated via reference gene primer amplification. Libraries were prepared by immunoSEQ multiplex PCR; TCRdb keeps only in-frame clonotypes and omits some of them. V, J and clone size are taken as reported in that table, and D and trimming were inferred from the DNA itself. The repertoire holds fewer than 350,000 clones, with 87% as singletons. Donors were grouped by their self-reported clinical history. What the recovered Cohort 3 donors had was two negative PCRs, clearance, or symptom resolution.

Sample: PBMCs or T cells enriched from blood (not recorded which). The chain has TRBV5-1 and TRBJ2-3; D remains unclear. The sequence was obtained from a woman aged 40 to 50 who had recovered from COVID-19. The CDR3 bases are TGCGCCAGCAGAGCCCAAGCCCAGGTTAGCACAGATACGCAGTATTTT. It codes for CASRAQAQVSTDTQYF.